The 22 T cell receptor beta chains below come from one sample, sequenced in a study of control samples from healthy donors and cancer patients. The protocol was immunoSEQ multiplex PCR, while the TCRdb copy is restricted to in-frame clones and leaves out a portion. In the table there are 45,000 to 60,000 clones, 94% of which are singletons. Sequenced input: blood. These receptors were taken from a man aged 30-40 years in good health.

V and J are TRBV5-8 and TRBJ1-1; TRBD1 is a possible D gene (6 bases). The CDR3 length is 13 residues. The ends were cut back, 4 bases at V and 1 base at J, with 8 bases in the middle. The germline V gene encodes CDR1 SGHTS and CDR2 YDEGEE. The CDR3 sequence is CASSRGQNTEAFF. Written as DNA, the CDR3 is TGTGCCAGCAGCCGGGGACAGAACACTGAAGCTTTCTTT.

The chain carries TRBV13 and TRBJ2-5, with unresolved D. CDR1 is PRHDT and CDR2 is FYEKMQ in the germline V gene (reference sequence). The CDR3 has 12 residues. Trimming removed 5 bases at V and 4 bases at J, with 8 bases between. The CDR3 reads CASSPHAETQYF. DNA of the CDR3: TGTGCCAGCAGCCCGCATGCAGAGACCCAGTACTTC.

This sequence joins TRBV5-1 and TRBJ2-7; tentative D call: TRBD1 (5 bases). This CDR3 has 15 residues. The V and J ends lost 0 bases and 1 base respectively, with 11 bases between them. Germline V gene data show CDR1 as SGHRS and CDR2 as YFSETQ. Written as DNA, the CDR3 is TGCGCCAGCAGCTTGGCCACAGGATCGTCCTACGAGCAGTACTTC. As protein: CASSLATGSSYEQYF.

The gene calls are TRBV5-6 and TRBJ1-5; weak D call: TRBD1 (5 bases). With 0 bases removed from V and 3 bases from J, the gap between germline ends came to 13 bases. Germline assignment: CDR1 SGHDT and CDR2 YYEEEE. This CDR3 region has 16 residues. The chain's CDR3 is CASSLASGYDNQPQHF. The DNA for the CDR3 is TGTGCCAGCAGCTTGGCCTCAGGGTACGACAATCAGCCCCAGCATTTT.

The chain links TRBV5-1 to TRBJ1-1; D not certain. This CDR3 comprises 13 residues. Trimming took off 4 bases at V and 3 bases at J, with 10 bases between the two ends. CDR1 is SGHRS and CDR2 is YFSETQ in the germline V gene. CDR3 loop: CASSEAEDTEAFF. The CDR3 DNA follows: TGCGCCAGCAGCGAGGCTGAGGACACTGAAGCTTTCTTT. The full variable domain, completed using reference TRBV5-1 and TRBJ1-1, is KAGVTQTPRYLIKTRGQQVTLSCSPISGHRSVSWYQQTPGQGLQFLFEYFSETQRNKGNFPGRFSGRQFSNSRSEMNVSTLELGDSALYLCASSEAEDTEAFFGQGTRLTVV.

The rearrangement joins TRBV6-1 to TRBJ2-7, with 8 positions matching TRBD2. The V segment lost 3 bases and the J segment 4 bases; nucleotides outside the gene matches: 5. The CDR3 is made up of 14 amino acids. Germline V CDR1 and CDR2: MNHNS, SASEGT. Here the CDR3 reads CASSEGSGEYEQYF. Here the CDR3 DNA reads TGTGCCAGCAGTGAGGGTAGCGGGGAGTACGAGCAGTACTTC.

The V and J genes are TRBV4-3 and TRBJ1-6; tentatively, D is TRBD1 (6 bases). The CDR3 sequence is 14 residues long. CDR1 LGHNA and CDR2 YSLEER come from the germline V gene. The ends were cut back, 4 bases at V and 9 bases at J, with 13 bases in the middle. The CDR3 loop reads CASSPGSGVSPLHF. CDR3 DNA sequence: TGCGCCAGCAGCCCAGGATCAGGGGTTTCACCCCTCCACTTT.

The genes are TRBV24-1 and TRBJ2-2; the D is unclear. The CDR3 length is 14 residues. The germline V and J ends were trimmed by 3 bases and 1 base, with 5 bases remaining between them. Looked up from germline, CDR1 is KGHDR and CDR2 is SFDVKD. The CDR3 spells CATSDTRNTGELFF. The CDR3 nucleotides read TGTGCCACCAGTGATACCAGGAACACCGGGGAGCTGTTTTTT.

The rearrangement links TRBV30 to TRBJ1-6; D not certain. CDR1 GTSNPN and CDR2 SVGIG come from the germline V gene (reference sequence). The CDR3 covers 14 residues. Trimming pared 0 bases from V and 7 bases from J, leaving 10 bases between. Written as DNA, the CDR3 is TGTGCCTGGAGTGTACAGACTCAGAATTCACCCCTCCACTTT. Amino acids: CAWSVQTQNSPLHF.

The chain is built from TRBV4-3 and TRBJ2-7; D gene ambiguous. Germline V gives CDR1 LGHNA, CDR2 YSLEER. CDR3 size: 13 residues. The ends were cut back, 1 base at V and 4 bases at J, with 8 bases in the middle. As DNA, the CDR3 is TGCGCCAGCAGCCAAGCCTCCGGGTACGAGCAGTACTTC. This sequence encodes CASSQASGYEQYF.

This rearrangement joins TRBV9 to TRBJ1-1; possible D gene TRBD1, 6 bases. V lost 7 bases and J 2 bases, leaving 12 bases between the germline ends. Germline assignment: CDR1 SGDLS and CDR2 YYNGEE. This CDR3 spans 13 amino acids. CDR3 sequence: CASGQRSNTEAFF. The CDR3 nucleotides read TGTGCCAGCGGACAGAGATCTAACACTGAAGCTTTCTTT.

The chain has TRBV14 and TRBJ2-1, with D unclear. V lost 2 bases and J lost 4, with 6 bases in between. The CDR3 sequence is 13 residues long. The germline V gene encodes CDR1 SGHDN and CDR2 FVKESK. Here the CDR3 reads CASSQMEYNEQFF. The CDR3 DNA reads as TGTGCCAGCAGCCAAATGGAGTACAATGAGCAGTTCTTC.

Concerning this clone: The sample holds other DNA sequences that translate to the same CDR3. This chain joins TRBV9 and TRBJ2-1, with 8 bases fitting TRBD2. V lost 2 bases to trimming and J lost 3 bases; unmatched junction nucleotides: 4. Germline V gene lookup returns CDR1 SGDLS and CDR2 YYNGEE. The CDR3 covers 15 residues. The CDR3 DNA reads TGTGCCAGCAGCGTCGGGGGGGCCAGCTACAATGAGCAGTTCTTC. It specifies CASSVGGASYNEQFF.

CDR3 region: CASSGVSGGGSNTEAFF. CDR3 nucleotide sequence: TGTGCCAGCAGCGGGGTTTCTGGGGGTGGATCGAACACTGAAGCTTTCTTT. J is TRBJ1-1 and V is TRBV7-9, with D possibly TRBD1 on 5 matching bases. In germline, CDR1 is SEHNR, CDR2 FQNEAQ (reference sequence). Trimming cost V 5 bases and J 1 base, with 20 bases left between them. The CDR3 runs to 17 residues.

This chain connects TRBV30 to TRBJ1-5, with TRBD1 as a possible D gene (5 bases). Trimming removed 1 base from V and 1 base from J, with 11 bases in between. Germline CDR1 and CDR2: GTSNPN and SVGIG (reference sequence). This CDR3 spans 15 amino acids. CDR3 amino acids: CAWSGGDSSNQPQHF. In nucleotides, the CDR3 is TGTGCCTGGAGTGGGGGGGATTCGAGCAATCAGCCCCAGCATTTT.

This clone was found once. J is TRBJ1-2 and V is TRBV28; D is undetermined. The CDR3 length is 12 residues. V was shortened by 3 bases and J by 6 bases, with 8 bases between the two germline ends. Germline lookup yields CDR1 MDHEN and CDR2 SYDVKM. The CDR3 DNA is TGTGCCAGCAGTTTTCCGGGGAATGGCTACACCTTC. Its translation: CASSFPGNGYTF.

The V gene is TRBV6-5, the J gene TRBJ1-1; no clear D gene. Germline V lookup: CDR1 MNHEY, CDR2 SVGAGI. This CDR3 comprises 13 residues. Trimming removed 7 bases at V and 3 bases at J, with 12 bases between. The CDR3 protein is CASISGLDTEAFF. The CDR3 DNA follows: TGTGCCAGCATCTCGGGGTTGGACACTGAAGCTTTCTTT.

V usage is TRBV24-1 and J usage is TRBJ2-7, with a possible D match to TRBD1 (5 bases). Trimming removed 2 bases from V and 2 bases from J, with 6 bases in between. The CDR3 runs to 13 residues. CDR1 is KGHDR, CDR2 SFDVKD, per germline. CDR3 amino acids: CATSDSDTYEQYF. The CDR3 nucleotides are TGTGCCACCAGTGATTCGGACACCTACGAGCAGTACTTC.

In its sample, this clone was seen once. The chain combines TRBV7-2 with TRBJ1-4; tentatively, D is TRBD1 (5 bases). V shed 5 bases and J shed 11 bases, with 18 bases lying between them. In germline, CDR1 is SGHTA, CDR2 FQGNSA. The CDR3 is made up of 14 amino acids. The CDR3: CASSNSGVGGKLFF. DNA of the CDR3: TGTGCCAGCAGCAATAGTGGGGTGGGGGGGAAACTGTTTTTT. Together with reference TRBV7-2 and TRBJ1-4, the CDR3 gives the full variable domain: GAGVSQSPSNKVTEKGKDVELRCDPISGHTALYWYRQSLGQGLEFLIYFQGNSAPDKSGLPSDRFSAERTGGSVSTLTIQRTQQEDSAVYLCASSNSGVGGKLFFGSGTQLSVL.

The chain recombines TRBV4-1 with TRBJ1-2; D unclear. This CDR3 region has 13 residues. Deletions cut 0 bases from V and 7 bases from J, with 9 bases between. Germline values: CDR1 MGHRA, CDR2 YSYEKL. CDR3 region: CASSQEMEPGYTF. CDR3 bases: TGCGCCAGCAGCCAAGAGATGGAACCTGGCTACACCTTC.

The CDR3 DNA follows: TGCGCCAGCAGCCGAACCGGGACAGGGGGCATGAACACTGAAGCTTTCTTT. Protein product: CASSRTGTGGMNTEAFF. This chain uses TRBV5-1 with TRBJ1-1; 12 bases are a match to TRBD1. Trimming took 4 bases from V and 0 from J; bases not matched to a gene: 7. This CDR3 contains 17 residues. Germline V gene sequence: CDR1 SGHRS, CDR2 YFSETQ.

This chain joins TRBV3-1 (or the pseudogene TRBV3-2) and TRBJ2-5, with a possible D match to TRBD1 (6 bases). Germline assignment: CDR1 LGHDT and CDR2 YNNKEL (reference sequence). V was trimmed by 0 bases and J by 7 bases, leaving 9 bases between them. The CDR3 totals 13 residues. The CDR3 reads CASSQESGVTQYF. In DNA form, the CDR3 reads TGTGCCAGCAGCCAAGAGTCAGGGGTGACCCAGTACTTC.